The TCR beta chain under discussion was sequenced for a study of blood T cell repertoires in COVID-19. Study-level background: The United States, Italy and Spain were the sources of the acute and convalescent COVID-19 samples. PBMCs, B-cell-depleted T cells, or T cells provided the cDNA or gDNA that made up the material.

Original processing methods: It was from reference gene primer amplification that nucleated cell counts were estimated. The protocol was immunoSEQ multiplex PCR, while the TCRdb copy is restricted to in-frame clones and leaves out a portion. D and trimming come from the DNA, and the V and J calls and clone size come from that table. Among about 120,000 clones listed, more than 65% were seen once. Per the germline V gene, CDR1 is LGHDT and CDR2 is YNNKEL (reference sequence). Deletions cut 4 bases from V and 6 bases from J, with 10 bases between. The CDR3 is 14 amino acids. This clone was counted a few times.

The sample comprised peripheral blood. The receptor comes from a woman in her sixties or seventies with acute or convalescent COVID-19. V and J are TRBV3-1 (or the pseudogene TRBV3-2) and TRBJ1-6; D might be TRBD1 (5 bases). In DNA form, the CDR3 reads TGTGCCAGCAGCCCTGACAGAATTAATTCACCCCTCCACTTT. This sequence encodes CASSPDRINSPLHF.